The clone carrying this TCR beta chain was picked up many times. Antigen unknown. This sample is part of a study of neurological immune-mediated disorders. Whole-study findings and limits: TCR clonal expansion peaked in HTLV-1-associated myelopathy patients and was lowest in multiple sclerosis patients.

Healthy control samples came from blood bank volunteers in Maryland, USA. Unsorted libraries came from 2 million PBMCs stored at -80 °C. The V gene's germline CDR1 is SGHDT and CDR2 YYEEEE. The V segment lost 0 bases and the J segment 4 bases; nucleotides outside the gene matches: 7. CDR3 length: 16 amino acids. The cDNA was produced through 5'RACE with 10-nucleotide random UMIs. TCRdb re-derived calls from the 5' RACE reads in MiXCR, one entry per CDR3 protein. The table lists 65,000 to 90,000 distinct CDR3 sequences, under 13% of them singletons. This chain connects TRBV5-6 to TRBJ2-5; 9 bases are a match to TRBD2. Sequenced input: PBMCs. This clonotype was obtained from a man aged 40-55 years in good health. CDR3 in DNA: TGTGCCAGCAGCTTGGCCGTGGCGGGAGGGCTAGAGACCCAGTACTTC. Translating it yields CASSLAVAGGLETQYF.